Shown below are 20 T cell receptor beta chains from a single sample sequenced in a study of post-analysis software for immune sequencing data. Notes on the study in general: In patients, about 5 TRBV segments were more frequent than in controls, with TRBV5-6, TRBV5-1 and TRBV20-1 among them.

Libraries were made from TCR beta cDNA, and they carried unique molecular identifiers. MiXCR, applied by TCRdb to the PCR reads, yields one record per CDR3 protein. This sample yields roughly 870,000 distinct CDR3 sequences, of which about 57% are seen a single time; about 4.5% belongs to the top ten. These receptors' targets are unknown. Material: blood. The source of these receptors is a girl aged 5-17 years with multiple sclerosis.

This clonotype has just a few counts. At one end, the junction sequence differs from germline, possibly due to a read error. The chain links TRBV29-1 to TRBJ2-7, with D hard to call. The end of the DNA is better explained by TRBJ2-5, so the J call may be wrong. Germline CDR1 SQVTM, CDR2 ANQGSEA. The CDR3 is 12 residues long. CDR3 loop: CSVGQIQGTQYF. In DNA, the CDR3 is TGCAGCGTTGGCCAGATTCAAGGGACCCAGTACTTC.

J is TRBJ1-5 and V is TRBV12-3 or TRBV12-4; D call uncertain. V was shortened by 3 bases and J by 3 bases, with 9 bases between the two germline ends. This CDR3 is built from 14 residues. The CDR3 loop reads CASSLKGLNQPQHF. CDR3 nucleotide sequence: TGTGCCAGCAGTTTGAAAGGACTCAATCAGCCCCAGCATTTT.

The CDR3 sequence is CASSLGQTGNQPQHF. In nucleotides, the CDR3 is TGTGCCAGCAGCCTGGGGCAGACGGGCAATCAGCCCCAGCATTTT. V gene TRBV7-2 combines with J gene TRBJ1-5; a weak D match, TRBD1 (5 bases). From germline, CDR1 is SGHTA and CDR2 FQGNSA. The CDR3 extends over 15 amino acids. Trimming stripped 5 bases from V and 2 bases from J, with 13 bases between.

The chain links TRBV6-2 or TRBV6-3 to TRBJ2-5, with TRBD2 matching 10 bases. Trimming removed 4 bases from V and 11 bases from J; junction bases left unmatched: 16. The CDR3 is made up of 16 amino acids. Germline V gene lookup returns CDR1 MNHEY and CDR2 SVGEGT. DNA for the CDR3: TGTGCCAGCAGTTCCCGGGACCCTAGCGGGGGACATGAGCAGTACTTC. Translation gives CASSSRDPSGGHEQYF.

This chain uses TRBV5-1 with TRBJ2-1; a weak D match, TRBD2 (6 bases). Germline assignment: CDR1 SGHRS and CDR2 YFSETQ. The ends were cut back, 0 bases at V and 13 bases at J, with 17 bases in the middle. This CDR3 is 14 amino acids long. The CDR3 coding sequence is TGCGCCAGCAGCTTGGCCTGGAGGGGATCGGGCCAGTTCTTC. Its translation: CASSLAWRGSGQFF.

The genes are TRBV29-1 and TRBJ1-1, with D maybe TRBD1 (6 bases). Trimming took 3 bases from V and 6 from J, leaving 17 bases between them. Germline V CDR1 and CDR2: SQVTM, ANQGSEA. CDR3 length: 14 amino acids. This chain's CDR3 is CSVELDDRIAEAFF. The CDR3, as DNA: TGCAGCGTTGAGTTGGATGACAGGATCGCTGAAGCTTTCTTT.

V usage is TRBV20-1 and J usage is TRBJ2-3; D is perhaps TRBD1 (7 bases). Germline loops: CDR1 DFQATT, CDR2 SNEGSKA (reference sequence). This CDR3 comprises 15 residues. The CDR3 protein is CKAARRGESTDTQYF. The CDR3 coding sequence is TGCAAAGCCGCTCGCAGGGGGGAGAGCACAGATACGCAGTATTTT.

This sequence joins TRBV18 and TRBJ2-3, with TRBD1 identical over 9 bases. The V gene end was trimmed by 2 bases and the J gene end by 6 bases; junction bases not matched to a gene: 6. CDR1 is KGHSH, CDR2 LQKENI, per germline. The CDR3 has 15 residues. The CDR3 coding sequence is TGTGCCAGCTCACCAATGGGACAGGGTAGGGATACGCAGTATTTT. The encoded protein is CASSPMGQGRDTQYF.

This clonotype turned up a few times. The gene calls are TRBV10-2 and TRBJ2-4, with D perhaps matching TRBD1 or TRBD2 (6 bases each). The CDR3 sequence is 14 residues long. Germline CDR1 reads WSHSY; CDR2 reads SAAADI. V was pared by 3 bases and J by 1 base, with 7 bases between. The CDR3 DNA reads TGCGCCAGCAGTGAAGGGGGGGCCAAAAACATTCAGTACTTC. Amino acids: CASSEGGAKNIQYF.

This clonotype came up a few times. The genes are TRBV20-1 and TRBJ2-7; D is ambiguous. Germline loops: CDR1 DFQATT, CDR2 SNEGSKA (reference sequence). The CDR3 runs to 12 residues. V lost 3 bases, J lost 5 bases, and 11 bases lay in between. The DNA of the CDR3 is TGCAGTGCTAGTGGCTCACGGGACGAGCAGTACTTC. It specifies CSASGSRDEQYF.

In its sample, this clonotype was seen a few times. The V and J genes are TRBV5-1 and TRBJ2-1; 9 positions match TRBD2. The V and J ends lost 5 bases and 4 bases, in that order; junction bases with no gene match: 4. This CDR3 has 14 amino acids. Germline V gene lookup returns CDR1 SGHRS and CDR2 YFSETQ. The CDR3 here is CASRPSGVYNEQFF. The CDR3 DNA follows: TGCGCCAGCAGGCCTAGCGGGGTGTACAATGAGCAGTTCTTC.

The rearrangement joins TRBV10-3 to TRBJ2-5, with a weak D call TRBD1 (5 bases). Trimming removed 3 bases at V and 5 bases at J, with 7 bases between. There are 12 residues in the CDR3. Germline CDR1 ENHRY, CDR2 SYGVKD. The CDR3 here is CAISDRAETQYF. CDR3 DNA sequence: TGTGCCATCAGTGACAGGGCTGAGACCCAGTACTTC.

This clonotype has only a few counts. The chain is built from TRBV7-3 and TRBJ2-3; D is possibly TRBD1 (6 bases). Trimming took 4 bases from V and 2 from J, leaving 13 bases between them. Per the germline V gene, CDR1 is SGHTA and CDR2 is FQGTGA. This CDR3 is built from 15 residues. The DNA of the CDR3 is TGTGCCAGCAGCTCGGGACACCCATCCACAGATACGCAGTATTTT. Translating it yields CASSSGHPSTDTQYF. The complete variable domain, with remaining parts taken from reference TRBV7-3 and TRBJ2-3, reads GAGVSQTPSNKVTEKGKYVELRCDPISGHTALYWYRQSLGQGPEFLIYFQGTGAADDSGLPNDRFFAVRPEGSVSTLKIQRTERGDSAVYLCASSSGHPSTDTQYFGPGTRLTVL.

This clonotype was recorded only once. CDR3 nucleotide sequence: TGTGCCAGCAATCTTGACAGGGTCTACGAGCAGTACTTC. This encodes CASNLDRVYEQYF. J is TRBJ2-5 and V is TRBV11-2; 7 bases align to TRBD1. The J call may be incorrect, as the DNA end agrees better with TRBJ2-7. The CDR3 totals 13 residues. CDR1 SGHAT and CDR2 FQNNGV come from the germline V gene.

The genes are TRBV12-3 or TRBV12-4 and TRBJ1-2; a possible D gene is TRBD1 (6 bases). The V gene lost 7 bases and the J gene lost 2 bases, with 11 bases spanning the gap. There are 13 residues in the CDR3. CDR3 amino acids: CASTLDRNYGYTF. In DNA, the CDR3 is TGTGCCAGCACCCTGGACAGAAACTATGGCTACACCTTC.

This clonotype was counted between two and nine times. The CDR3 spells CASSPEVAGGYDDEQFF. The DNA for the CDR3 is TGCGCCAGCAGCCCCGAAGTAGCGGGAGGGTACGATGATGAGCAGTTCTTC. J is TRBJ2-7 and V is TRBV5-1; 11 positions match TRBD2. The end of the DNA aligns better with TRBJ2-1, so the J call may be wrong. This CDR3 contains 17 residues. The V gene's germline CDR1 is SGHRS and CDR2 YFSETQ.

The chain couples TRBV20-1 to TRBJ1-2; possibly TRBD1 for D (6 bases). CDR3 length: 13 residues. CDR1 DFQATT and CDR2 SNEGSKA come from the germline V gene (reference sequence). V lost 1 base and J lost 8, with 14 bases in between. Here the CDR3 DNA reads TGCAGTGCTAGAGCTAGGACAGCTCAAGGCTACACCTTC. This gives the protein CSARARTAQGYTF.

The CDR3 DNA reads as TGTGCCTGGGACAGGGGCTACGAGCAGTACTTC. This gives the protein CAWDRGYEQYF. The chain has TRBV30 and TRBJ2-4, with TRBD1 identical over 8 bases. The DNA end lines up better with TRBJ2-7; the J call may be wrong. Germline V gene sequence: CDR1 GTSNPN, CDR2 SVGIG (reference sequence). The CDR3 runs to 11 residues.

The chain employs TRBV20-1 and TRBJ2-7; 8 nucleotides match TRBD1. Germline V gene data show CDR1 as DFQATT and CDR2 as SNEGSKA (reference sequence). CDR3 length: 15 amino acids. The ends lost 0 bases at V and 5 bases at J; junction bases unmatched: 9. The CDR3 here is CSARDTRTGWHEQYF. The CDR3 coding sequence is TGCAGTGCTAGAGATACGCGGACAGGGTGGCACGAGCAGTACTTC.

The V gene is TRBV27, the J gene TRBJ2-5; D is perhaps TRBD1 (6 bases). TRBJ2-7 explains the end of the DNA better; the J call may be wrong. In germline, CDR1 is MNHEY, CDR2 SMNVEV (reference sequence). This CDR3 spans 13 amino acids. CDR3 DNA: TGTGCCAGCGGTTCCAACAGGGCTCACGAGCAGTACTTC. This codes for CASGSNRAHEQYF.